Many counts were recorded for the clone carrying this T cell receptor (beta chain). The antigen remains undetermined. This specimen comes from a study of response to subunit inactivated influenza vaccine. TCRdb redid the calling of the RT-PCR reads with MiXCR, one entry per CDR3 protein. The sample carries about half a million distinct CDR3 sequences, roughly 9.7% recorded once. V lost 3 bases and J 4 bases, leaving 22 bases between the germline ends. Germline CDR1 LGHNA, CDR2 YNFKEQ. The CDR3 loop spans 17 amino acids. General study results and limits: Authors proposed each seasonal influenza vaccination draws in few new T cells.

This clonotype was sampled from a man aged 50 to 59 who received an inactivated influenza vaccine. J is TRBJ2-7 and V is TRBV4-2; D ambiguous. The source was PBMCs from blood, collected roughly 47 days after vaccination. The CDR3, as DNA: TGTGCCAGCAGCCATTCTCCGGGCGCCGGCCTACCGTACGAGCAGTACTTC. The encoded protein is CASSHSPGAGLPYEQYF.